This TCR beta chain was recorded in a study of T cell changes during pregnancy in multiple sclerosis. Here immunoSEQ multiplex PCR was the method, and the copy in TCRdb shows in-frame clones only, minus some. Of more than 60,000 clones listed, more than 85% are singletons. Trimming pared 6 bases from V and 7 bases from J, leaving 19 bases between. There are 13 residues in the CDR3. CDR1 and CDR2 (germline): SQVTM, ANQGSEA. The sample consisted of peripheral blood, taken in the second trimester of pregnancy. The TCR sequence derives from a female donor with multiple sclerosis, enrolled in a pregnancy study. The chain links TRBV29-1 to TRBJ2-7, with D tentatively TRBD1 (5 bases). CDR3 protein: CSVRQSAYAEQYF. DNA of the CDR3: TGCAGCGTAAGACAGTCCGCCTACGCTGAGCAGTACTTC.